The 24 T cell receptor beta chains below come from one sample, sequenced in a study of cytomegalovirus exposure and HLA in healthy donors. PCR employed 60 Vbeta and 13 Jbeta primers. Sequenced by immunoSEQ multiplex PCR; TCRdb stores in-frame clones only, minus some. The sample consists of 100,000 to 150,000 clones, approximately 74% of them appearing once. The material sequenced was PBMCs. The receptors derive from a man aged 40-49 years in good health and CMV-seropositive.

The chain links TRBV5-5 to TRBJ2-2; TRBD1 aligns across 7 bases. Trimming removed 2 bases from V and 3 bases from J; junction bases left unmatched: 7. The CDR3 is 16 residues long. The germline gives CDR1 SGHKS, CDR2 YYEKEE (reference sequence). The CDR3 protein is CASSFRGGADTGELFF. CDR3 sequence (DNA): TGTGCCAGCAGCTTCAGAGGGGGCGCGGACACCGGGGAGCTGTTTTTT.

This clone was observed a handful of times. V usage is TRBV7-3 and J usage is TRBJ2-1; 12 bases agree with TRBD2. Germline-derived CDR1 and CDR2 are SGHTA and FQGTGA. The CDR3 runs 18 residues. Unmatched junction bases numbered 8, after V lost 5 bases and J lost 0 bases. The CDR3 sequence is CASSLGTSGSSSYNEQFF. The CDR3 DNA reads TGTGCCAGCAGCCTCGGGACTAGCGGGTCGAGCTCCTACAATGAGCAGTTCTTC.

The rearrangement links TRBV29-1 to TRBJ2-3; TRBD2 agrees at 7 bases. The CDR3 consists of 15 residues. The germline V gene has CDR1 SQVTM and CDR2 ANQGSEA. J lost 2 bases, V lost 2 bases, and 7 bases had no gene match. CDR3 sequence reads: CSVEPLAENTDTQYF. CDR3 nucleotides: TGCAGCGTTGAACCCCTAGCGGAGAACACAGATACGCAGTATTTT.

The chain uses TRBV21-1 and TRBJ2-3; TRBD2, the table's D call, was not compared with the DNA. TRBV21-1 is assigned pseudogene status. CDR3 length: 15 residues. The CDR3 is CASSKVQRLADTQYF. CDR3 bases: TGTGCCAGCAGCAAAGTACAGCGGCTAGCAGATACGCAGTATTTT.

This chain links TRBV15 with TRBJ1-5; D is unresolved. Trimming took 1 base from V and 1 from J, leaving 11 bases between them. The germline CDR1 and CDR2 sequences are LNHNV and YYDKDF (reference sequence). There are 16 residues in the CDR3. The CDR3 coding sequence is TGTGCCACCAGCAGAGGTCACGGCGGGAGCAATCAGCCCCAGCATTTT. Protein sequence: CATSRGHGGSNQPQHF.

This clone appeared a single time. The genes are TRBV2 and TRBJ1-2, with 7 nucleotides matching TRBD1. The CDR3 length is 13 residues. V shed 7 bases and J 4 bases; nucleotides not matched to a gene: 6. CDR1 and CDR2 from the germline V gene are SNHLY and FYNNEI. CDR3 protein: CASTPTGIYGYTF. CDR3 nucleotide sequence: TGTGCCAGCACTCCGACAGGGATCTATGGCTACACCTTC. The full variable domain, in which reference TRBV2 and TRBJ1-2 provide the parts outside the CDR3, is EPEVTQTPSHQVTQMGQEVILRCVPISNHLYFYWYRQILGQKVEFLVSFYNNEISEKSEIFDDQFSVERPDGSNFTLKIRSTKLEDSAMYFCASTPTGIYGYTFGSGTRLTVV.

The rearrangement links TRBV7-2 to TRBJ2-1; 10 bases line up with TRBD2. The V segment lost 4 bases and the J segment 4 bases; nucleotides outside the gene matches: 16. CDR1 is SGHTA and CDR2 is FQGNSA in the germline V gene. The CDR3 consists of 19 residues. The chain's CDR3 is CASSYGTRAGLAEYNEQFF. For the CDR3, the DNA is TGTGCCAGCAGCTATGGAACGAGGGCCGGACTAGCGGAGTACAATGAGCAGTTCTTC.

The chain employs TRBV5-4 and TRBJ1-1, with D possibly being TRBD1 (5 bases). Looked up from germline, CDR1 is SGHNT and CDR2 is YYREEE (reference sequence). Trimming stripped 0 bases from V and 1 base from J, with 10 bases between. The CDR3 contains 15 residues. CDR3 bases: TGTGCCAGCAGCTTGGACCCACAGGCGAACACTGAAGCTTTCTTT. It codes for CASSLDPQANTEAFF.

This sequence joins TRBV6-5 and TRBJ2-7; D remains ambiguous. This CDR3 is 15 amino acids long. Looked up from germline, CDR1 is MNHEY and CDR2 is SVGAGI. V was shortened by 0 bases and J by 1 base, with 10 bases between the two germline ends. For the CDR3, the DNA is TGTGCCAGCAGTTACTCCCTTGGCACATCCTACGAGCAGTACTTC. Protein product: CASSYSLGTSYEQYF.

The chain is built from TRBV6-1 and TRBJ1-2; D gene unclear. Per the germline V gene, CDR1 is MNHNS and CDR2 is SASEGT. Trimming stripped 5 bases from V and 8 bases from J, with 9 bases between. The CDR3 runs to 11 residues. The CDR3 is CASSWSSGYTF. The CDR3 nucleotides are TGTGCCAGCAGTTGGAGCTCGGGCTACACCTTC.

V gene TRBV7-9 combines with J gene TRBJ1-1; perhaps TRBD1 as D (6 bases). The CDR3 extends over 12 amino acids. Between the trimmed V and J ends, which lost 2 bases and 11 bases, there was a span of 12 bases. From germline, CDR1 is SEHNR and CDR2 FQNEAQ (reference sequence). CDR3 DNA: TGTGCCAGCAGCTTACCCCTCCAGGGGGCTTTCTTT. Translation: CASSLPLQGAFF.

The rearrangement uses TRBV19 and TRBJ1-2; 10 nucleotides agree with TRBD1. The trim removed 3 bases at V and 7 bases at J, leaving 8 bases unmatched. Germline values: CDR1 LNHDA, CDR2 SQIVND (reference sequence). CDR3 length: 15 amino acids. The CDR3 protein is CASSIGGQGSRGYTF. CDR3 sequence (DNA): TGTGCCAGTAGTATTGGGGGACAGGGGAGTCGTGGCTACACCTTC.

The rearrangement links TRBV9 to TRBJ1-1; maybe TRBD1 (5 bases). CDR3 length equals 14 residues. CDR1 SGDLS and CDR2 YYNGEE come from the germline V gene. The V end was cut by 6 bases, the J end by 5 bases, with 17 bases between. For the CDR3, the DNA is TGTGCCAGCACTAGTTCGGGGGGACGGACTGAAGCTTTCTTT. Its protein is CASTSSGGRTEAFF.

This clone is a singleton in its sample. The rearrangement joins TRBV7-8 to TRBJ2-5, with D hard to call. Trimming stripped 6 bases from V and 4 bases from J, with 12 bases between. Germline V lookup: CDR1 SGHVS, CDR2 FQNEAQ. This CDR3 has 13 amino acids. The CDR3 spells CASRPGNRETQYF. The CDR3 region has the DNA TGTGCCAGCAGACCCGGTAATAGAGAGACCCAGTACTTC.

This chain links TRBV7-6 with TRBJ2-3; unclear D gene. The germline CDR1 and CDR2 sequences are SGHVS and FNYEAQ. The germline V and J ends were trimmed by 0 bases and 3 bases, with 7 bases remaining between them. The CDR3 contains 14 residues. The CDR3 DNA reads as TGTGCCAGCAGCTTAGCGCACGGTACAGATACGCAGTATTTT. It translates to CASSLAHGTDTQYF.

This chain joins TRBV6-6 and TRBJ2-7, with 11 bases identical to TRBD1. CDR1 and CDR2 (germline): MNHNY, SVGAGI (reference sequence). The CDR3 sequence is 16 residues long. The junction had 7 bases not matched to a gene; V was cut back by 4 bases and J by 2 bases. CDR3 sequence (DNA): TGTGCCAGCAGTTCCGCTTGGACAGGGGGCGCCTACGAGCAGTACTTC. Its protein product is CASSSAWTGGAYEQYF.

This clone came up a few times. The chain carries TRBV27 and TRBJ2-1; D may be TRBD2 (6 bases). V lost 7 bases, J lost 0 bases, and 13 bases lay in between. The germline V gene has CDR1 MNHEY and CDR2 SMNVEV (reference sequence). The CDR3 extends over 15 amino acids. CDR3 sequence (DNA): TGTGCCAGCAATCGTGTCGGGAGCTCCTACAATGAGCAGTTCTTC. Its translation: CASNRVGSSYNEQFF.

This clone was seen only a few times. This chain links TRBV25-1 with TRBJ1-1, with D perhaps TRBD1 (6 bases). The germline CDR1 and CDR2 sequences are MGHDK and SYGVNS. CDR3 size: 16 residues. V was pared by 2 bases and J by 2 bases, with 15 bases between. In DNA form, the CDR3 reads TGTGCCAGCAGTGAAGCGGGGGGCAGACCCAACACTGAAGCTTTCTTT. Protein product: CASSEAGGRPNTEAFF.

The chain carries TRBV15 and TRBJ2-2, with TRBD1 matching 8 bases. The germline V gene encodes CDR1 LNHNV and CDR2 YYDKDF (reference sequence). CDR3 length: 14 residues. V lost 3 bases, J lost 6 bases, and 3 bases stayed unmatched. CDR3 sequence: CATSSRQGPGELFF. The CDR3 nucleotides read TGTGCCACCAGCAGCAGACAGGGGCCCGGGGAGCTGTTTTTT.

The rearrangement uses TRBV6-6 and TRBJ1-5; perhaps TRBD1 as D (6 bases). V was cut by 2 bases and J by 1 base, with 12 bases left in between. The length of the CDR3 is 16 residues. CDR1 MNHNY and CDR2 SVGAGI come from the germline V gene (reference sequence). The chain's CDR3 is CASSYRAGASNQPQHF. DNA for the CDR3: TGTGCCAGCAGTTACAGGGCAGGGGCGAGCAATCAGCCCCAGCATTTT.

V is TRBV11-2 and J is TRBJ2-7; the D is unclear. The CDR3 extends over 13 amino acids. Trimming stripped 0 bases from V and 7 bases from J, with 10 bases between. The germline V gene encodes CDR1 SGHAT and CDR2 FQNNGV. CDR3: CASSLDPVFEQYF. CDR3 coding DNA: TGTGCCAGCAGCTTAGATCCTGTCTTTGAGCAGTACTTC.

This clone was detected a few times. The chain couples TRBV7-6 to TRBJ2-5; possible D gene TRBD1, 6 bases. This CDR3 contains 15 residues. CDR1 is SGHVS, CDR2 FNYEAQ, per germline. V lost 2 bases, J lost 5 bases, and 15 bases lay in between. CDR3 protein: CASSLTPGQGETQYF. The CDR3 coding sequence is TGTGCCAGCAGCTTAACTCCGGGACAAGGGGAGACCCAGTACTTC.

In this sample, this clone turned up once. The chain has TRBV6-6 and TRBJ2-3; the D gene is possibly TRBD2 (6 bases). This CDR3 has 16 residues. Germline V gene lookup returns CDR1 MNHNY and CDR2 SVGAGI (reference sequence). V lost 0 bases and J lost 4, with 14 bases in between. CDR3 protein: CASSYSPDGLPDTQYF. CDR3 coding DNA: TGTGCCAGCAGTTACTCGCCCGACGGACTACCAGATACGCAGTATTTT.

This clone was detected only once. The chain carries TRBV10-3 and TRBJ2-1; no clear D. Trimming removed 4 bases at V and 0 bases at J, with 7 bases between. Germline V gives CDR1 ENHRY, CDR2 SYGVKD. The CDR3 totals 14 residues. CDR3 in DNA: TGTGCCATCAGTGCTCTGAGCTCCTACAATGAGCAGTTCTTC. Its protein is CAISALSSYNEQFF.